This TCR beta chain emerged from a study of T cells in Graves' hyperthyroidism and ophthalmopathy. The study, taken as a whole, reports: Also found in blood were most expanded thyroid clonotypes above 0.001. A model of 13 V-J features distinguished ophthalmopathy from stable hyperthyroidism.

An absence of ophthalmopathy progression within 18 months meant stable Graves' hyperthyroidism. Fresh 10 ml peripheral blood yielded PBMCs. Many counts were recorded for this clonotype. As yet, its antigen is unknown. Amplified regions were TCR beta CDR3 sequences from RNA transcripts. An initial round of RT-PCR targeting the TCR CDR3 relied on the HTBI primer set. TCRdb reprocessed the multiplex PCR reads via MiXCR and lists one record per CDR3 protein. The profile shows 400,000 to 600,000 distinct CDR3 sequences, roughly 20% of them singletons. The J segment lost 5 bases and the V segment lost 1 base, leaving 9 bases of the junction unmatched. There are 17 residues in the CDR3. Germline-derived CDR1 and CDR2 are SGDLS and YYNGEE.

The chain couples TRBV9 to TRBJ2-5, with 12 positions matching TRBD2. The sequencing input was blood. The receptor was isolated from a man aged 18 to 30 with Graves' hyperthyroidism. CDR3 loop: CASSVMSSGGAGETQYF. In nucleotides, the CDR3 is TGTGCCAGCAGCGTAATGTCTAGCGGGGGGGCAGGGGAGACCCAGTACTTC.